This T cell receptor beta chain stems from a study of shared clonotypes between healthy human individuals. This CDR3 has 12 residues. Trimming removed 0 bases at V and 13 bases at J, with 10 bases between. Germline V gene lookup returns CDR1 MNHEY and CDR2 SVGAGI. The method was immunoSEQ multiplex PCR; TCRdb's version includes in-frame clones alone and lacks a portion of them. The table has about 980,000 clones, approximately 80% seen once; the top ten hold approximately 1.5%. Negatively enriched CD4+ T cells were divided by CD45RA into naive and memory. The receptor comes from a man aged 18 to 30 in good health. Source material: memory CD4+ T cells sorted from blood. Subset denoted: CD45RA-negative fraction. This chain joins TRBV6-5 and TRBJ2-1; tentative D call: TRBD2 (5 bases). The CDR3 protein is CASSYSEAVQFF. CDR3 in DNA: TGTGCCAGCAGTTACTCGGAGGCTGTACAGTTCTTC.